This T cell receptor beta chain was sequenced in a study of post-analysis software for immune sequencing data. Sequencing libraries made from TCR beta cDNA carried unique molecular identifiers. TCRdb fed the PCR reads into MiXCR, producing one record per CDR3 protein. The sample contains roughly 570,000 distinct CDR3 sequences, 34% of which appear only once. On this clonotype: The target antigen is unknown.

General study results and limits: Relative to controls, patients had five TRBV segments at higher frequency, with TRBV5-6, TRBV5-1 and TRBV20-1 among these.

CDR3 length: 13 amino acids. Germline values: CDR1 KGHDR, CDR2 SFDVKD. The V gene lost 6 bases and the J gene lost 4 bases, with 8 bases spanning the gap. V usage is TRBV24-1 and J usage is TRBJ2-2; D is unresolved. Source material: blood. This TCR came from a girl between 2 and 17 years old with multiple sclerosis. In nucleotides, the CDR3 is TGTGCCACCAGTCAATCAGTCACCGGGGAGCTGTTTTTT. This encodes CATSQSVTGELFF.